This T cell receptor (beta chain) was observed in a study of cytomegalovirus exposure and HLA in healthy donors. Turning to the study itself: Researchers found that 81% of under 450 genotyped donors fell within the Caucasian-associated ancestry cluster. Findings of the study overall: A missense variant in DCLRE1C was later tied to TCR beta V- and J-gene trimming. Later, TCR association rates were found to vary by HLA locus, highest for DRB1 and lowest for HLA-C. Later on, an analysis tied 15,000 or so TCR beta sequences to HLA alleles at 0.05 false discovery rate.

Amplification used 60 Vbeta primers and 13 Jbeta primers. Profiled with immunoSEQ multiplex PCR; TCRdb holds only in-frame clones, not every one. The table shows 99,000 or so clones, with roughly 9.1% occurring only once. This clone was counted between two and nine times. The antigen remains unidentified. CDR1 SQVTM and CDR2 ANQGSEA come from the germline V gene. With V trimmed by 6 bases and J by 5 bases, 10 bases remained unmatched. This CDR3 contains 14 residues. The sequenced material came from PBMCs. The chain combines TRBV29-1 with TRBJ2-1, with TRBD2 matching 7 bases. The TCR originated in a man aged 35-49 years in good health and CMV-seropositive. For the CDR3, the DNA is TGCAGCGTGTTGGGGGGAGGGCAGCACAATGAGCAGTTCTTC. Protein product: CSVLGGGQHNEQFF.